This T cell receptor beta chain was captured in a study of early T cells in non-severe SARS-CoV-2 infection. In the library, individual cDNA molecules carried attached unique molecular identifiers. TCRdb itself ran the 5' RACE reads through MiXCR, one entry per CDR3 protein. The sample carries more than 60,000 distinct CDR3 sequences, under 15% recorded once. Germline CDR1 is SGHKS and CDR2 is YYEKEE (reference sequence). V shed 0 bases and J shed 6 bases, with 10 bases lying between them. CDR3 length: 14 amino acids. Whole-study results and caveats: In VDJdb matching, anti-spike CD8 responses were favored while private and CD4 specificities went missing.

Comments on this clonotype: What it binds is unknown.

This sequence originates from an adult who was a healthcare worker with PCR-confirmed SARS-CoV-2 infection or an uninfected control (not recorded which). Sequencing was performed on whole blood. This sequence joins TRBV5-5 and TRBJ2-4; perhaps TRBD2 as D (6 bases). The CDR3 coding sequence is TGTGCCAGCAGCTTGGTGGAGGGACCAAACATTCAGTACTTC. It is translated as CASSLVEGPNIQYF.